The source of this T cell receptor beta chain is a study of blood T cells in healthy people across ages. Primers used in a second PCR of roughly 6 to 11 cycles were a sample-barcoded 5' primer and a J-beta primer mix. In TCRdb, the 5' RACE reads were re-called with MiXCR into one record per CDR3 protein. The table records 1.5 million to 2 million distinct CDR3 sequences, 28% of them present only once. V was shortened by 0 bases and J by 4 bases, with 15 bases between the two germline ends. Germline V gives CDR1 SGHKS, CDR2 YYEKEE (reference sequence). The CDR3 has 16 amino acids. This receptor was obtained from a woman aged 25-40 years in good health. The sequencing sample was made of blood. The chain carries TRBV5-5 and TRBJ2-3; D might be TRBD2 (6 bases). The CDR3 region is CASSLEAGSQADTQYF. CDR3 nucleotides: TGTGCCAGCAGCTTGGAGGCGGGATCGCAAGCAGATACGCAGTATTTT.